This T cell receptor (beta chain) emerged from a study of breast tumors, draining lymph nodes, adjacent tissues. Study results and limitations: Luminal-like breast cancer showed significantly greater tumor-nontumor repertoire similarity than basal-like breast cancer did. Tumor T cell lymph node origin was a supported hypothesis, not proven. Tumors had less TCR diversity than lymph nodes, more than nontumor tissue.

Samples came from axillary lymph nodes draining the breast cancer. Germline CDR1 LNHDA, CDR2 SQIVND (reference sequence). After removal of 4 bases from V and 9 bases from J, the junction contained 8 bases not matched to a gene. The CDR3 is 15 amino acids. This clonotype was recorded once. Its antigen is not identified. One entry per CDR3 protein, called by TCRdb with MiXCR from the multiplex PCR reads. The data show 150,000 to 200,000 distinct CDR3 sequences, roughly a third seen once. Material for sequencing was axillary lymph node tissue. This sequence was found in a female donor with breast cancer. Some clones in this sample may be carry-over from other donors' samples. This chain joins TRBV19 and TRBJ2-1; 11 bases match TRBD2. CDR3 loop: CASSTLAGARSEQFF. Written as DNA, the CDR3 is TGTGCCAGTAGTACACTAGCGGGAGCACGGAGTGAGCAGTTCTTC.